One and the same sample provided the 24 T cell receptor beta chains below, sequenced in a study of blood T cells in healthy people across ages. Alongside a J-beta primer mix, a sample-barcoded 5' primer served in a second PCR lasting about 7 to 11 cycles. MiXCR, applied by TCRdb to the 5' RACE reads, yields one record per CDR3 protein. The data contain around 800,000 distinct CDR3 sequences, 20% to 30% of them singletons. In addition, the sample was reused for a study of T cells of mothers and their children.

Sequenced material: blood. The receptors come from a boy between 10 and 17 years old in good health.

This clonotype was counted only a few times. V usage is TRBV3-1 and J usage is TRBJ1-2; perhaps TRBD1 as D (6 bases). The CDR3 has 14 residues. Trimming removed 4 bases at V and 2 bases at J, with 11 bases between. From germline, CDR1 is LGHDT and CDR2 YNNKEL (reference sequence). CDR3 in amino acids: CASSRVQGNYGYTF. CDR3 nucleotides: TGTGCCAGCAGCCGCGTCCAGGGGAACTATGGCTACACCTTC.

J is TRBJ2-2 and V is TRBV24-1; TRBD1 or TRBD2 may be the D gene (5 bases each). This CDR3 spans 15 amino acids. In germline, CDR1 is KGHDR, CDR2 SFDVKD. Trimming cost V 0 bases and J 4 bases, with 8 bases left between them. CDR3 amino acids: CATSDLGDGTGELFF. The CDR3 nucleotides are TGTGCCACCAGTGATTTGGGGGACGGCACCGGGGAGCTGTTTTTT.

The chain employs TRBV5-1 and TRBJ2-5; D is unclear. CDR3 length: 17 amino acids. CDR1 is SGHRS and CDR2 is YFSETQ in the germline V gene. V lost 4 bases and J lost 1, with 20 bases in between. CDR3 DNA: TGCGCCAGCAGCACCTCCCCGGGTCCTGGGGTCCAAGAGACCCAGTACTTC. Translation: CASSTSPGPGVQETQYF.

V and J are TRBV20-1 and TRBJ2-5; D is perhaps TRBD1 (6 bases). With 5 bases removed from V and 3 bases from J, the gap between germline ends came to 16 bases. CDR1 is DFQATT and CDR2 is SNEGSKA in the germline V gene (reference sequence). CDR3 length: 14 amino acids. In DNA, the CDR3 is TGCAGTGCTCAAGACAGGCCTTTCGAAGAGACCCAGTACTTC. Protein product: CSAQDRPFEETQYF.

The genes are TRBV5-1 and TRBJ1-4, with D hard to call. Germline values: CDR1 SGHRS, CDR2 YFSETQ. Trimming pared 3 bases from V and 8 bases from J, leaving 17 bases between. This CDR3 spans 15 amino acids. CDR3 loop: CASSSDPTIKEKLFF. Here the CDR3 DNA reads TGCGCCAGCAGCTCGGACCCAACCATCAAAGAAAAACTGTTTTTT.

In its sample, this clonotype was seen a few times. The V and J genes are TRBV7-9 and TRBJ2-1, with D possibly TRBD1 on 5 matching bases. V lost 1 base to trimming and J lost 14 bases, with 9 bases between them. CDR3 length: 11 amino acids. Germline assignment: CDR1 SEHNR and CDR2 FQNEAQ (reference sequence). The CDR3 spells CASSLEHRKFF. DNA of the CDR3: TGTGCCAGCAGCTTAGAACACAGGAAGTTCTTC.

This clonotype was seen a few times. The chain employs TRBV7-9 and TRBJ2-7; possibly TRBD2 for D (7 bases). The CDR3 extends over 16 amino acids. Germline CDR1 SEHNR, CDR2 FQNEAQ (reference sequence). V gave up 5 bases and J gave up 0 bases, with 17 bases separating them. CDR3 protein: CASSNQDSGTSYEQYF. The CDR3 nucleotides are TGTGCCAGCAGCAACCAGGACAGCGGGACCTCCTACGAGCAGTACTTC.

The chain joins TRBV5-1 to TRBJ2-5; D is uncertain. CDR3 length: 14 amino acids. Trimming cost V 0 bases and J 2 bases, with 8 bases left between them. CDR1 is SGHRS and CDR2 is YFSETQ in the germline V gene. CDR3 nucleotide sequence: TGCGCCAGCAGCTTGGGGAATGAGCAAGAGACCCAGTACTTC. Amino acids: CASSLGNEQETQYF.

This clonotype turned up a few times. The chain has TRBV20-1 and TRBJ2-3; D might be TRBD2 (6 bases). The V and J ends lost 1 base and 1 base respectively, with 9 bases between them. Germline V gene sequence: CDR1 DFQATT, CDR2 SNEGSKA (reference sequence). This CDR3 comprises 14 residues. CDR3 in DNA: TGCAGTGCTAGAGTTCCGGGGGGCACAGATACGCAGTATTTT. It encodes CSARVPGGTDTQYF.

This clonotype was picked up a small number of times. V gene TRBV20-1 combines with J gene TRBJ2-1; TRBD2 matches at 10 bases. The V segment lost 0 bases and the J segment 10 bases; nucleotides outside the gene matches: 9. The CDR3 covers 15 residues. The germline gives CDR1 DFQATT, CDR2 SNEGSKA (reference sequence). CDR3 sequence: CSARDPSGGAREQFF. The DNA of the CDR3 is TGCAGTGCTAGAGATCCGAGCGGGGGGGCTCGGGAGCAGTTCTTC.

The chain couples TRBV7-2 to TRBJ1-2; 7 bases align to TRBD1. The CDR3 length is 15 residues. Germline V gene lookup returns CDR1 SGHTA and CDR2 FQGNSA. J lost 4 bases, V lost 5 bases, and 10 bases had no gene match. The CDR3 nucleotides read TGTGCCAGCAGCCAAAGCCGGGACAGCTTCTATGGCTACACCTTC. Its translation is CASSQSRDSFYGYTF.

V usage is TRBV30 and J usage is TRBJ1-3; no firm D call. V was pared by 3 bases and J by 2 bases, with 5 bases between. The germline gives CDR1 GTSNPN, CDR2 SVGIG (reference sequence). CDR3 length: 12 residues. CDR3 DNA: TGTGCCTGGAGGGGAGCTGGAAACACCATATATTTT. This encodes CAWRGAGNTIYF.

This clonotype has more than one count but fewer than ten. The V gene is TRBV20-1, the J gene TRBJ2-7; the match to TRBD1 covers 10 bases. The CDR3 covers 12 residues. CDR1 is DFQATT, CDR2 SNEGSKA, per germline (reference sequence). CDR3 nucleotides: TGCAGCGTCGGACAGGGGGGGGCGGAGCAGTACTTC. This encodes CSVGQGGAEQYF.

This clonotype was seen a handful of times. This sequence joins TRBV5-5 and TRBJ1-2; the match to TRBD1 covers 7 bases. V was pared by 1 base and J by 3 bases, with 6 bases of the junction left unmatched. The CDR3 has 15 amino acids. Germline V gives CDR1 SGHKS, CDR2 YYEKEE (reference sequence). The CDR3 loop reads CASSLTRDSYYGYTF. The CDR3 nucleotides are TGTGCCAGCAGCTTGACCCGGGACAGCTACTATGGCTACACCTTC.

In this sample, this clonotype turned up a few times. The chain uses TRBV15 and TRBJ1-4; TRBD1 aligns across 7 bases. The CDR3 has 14 residues. Germline V gene sequence: CDR1 LNHNV, CDR2 YYDKDF (reference sequence). The V and J ends lost 2 bases and 6 bases, in that order; junction bases with no gene match: 3. The DNA of the CDR3 is TGTGCCACCAGCAGATACAGGGGCGATGAAAAACTGTTTTTT. Translation gives CATSRYRGDEKLFF.

This clonotype occurred a few times. As DNA, the CDR3 is TGCAGCGTTGAAGACTGGGGCCAAGAGACCCAGTACTTC. It yields the protein CSVEDWGQETQYF. The genes are TRBV29-1 and TRBJ2-5; D not resolved. The V and J ends lost 0 bases and 1 base respectively, with 6 bases between them. This CDR3 spans 13 amino acids. Germline values: CDR1 SQVTM, CDR2 ANQGSEA.

The CDR3 loop is CASSPVQGMDEKLFF. DNA for the CDR3: TGTGCCAGCTCACCAGTACAGGGCATGGATGAAAAACTGTTTTTT. The V call is TRBV18, the J call TRBJ1-4; maybe TRBD1 (6 bases). V lost 2 bases and J 6 bases, leaving 13 bases between the germline ends. CDR1 and CDR2 from the germline V gene are KGHSH and LQKENI. CDR3 length: 15 residues.

This rearrangement joins TRBV28 to TRBJ2-3, with 13 bases aligning to TRBD2. Germline CDR1 MDHEN, CDR2 SYDVKM. CDR3 length equals 18 residues. With 3 bases clipped from V and 4 bases from J, the junction kept 10 bases outside the gene matches. The CDR3 sequence: CASSFQHDTSGGADTQYF. The CDR3 coding sequence is TGTGCCAGCAGTTTCCAACACGACACTAGCGGGGGGGCAGATACGCAGTATTTT. Full variable domain (missing parts from reference TRBV28 and TRBJ2-3): DVKVTQSSRYLVKRTGEKVFLECVQDMDHENMFWYRQDPGLGLRLIYFSYDVKMKEKGDIPEGYSVSREKKERFSLILESASTNQTSMYLCASSFQHDTSGGADTQYFGPGTRLTVL.

This clonotype was counted only a few times. The V gene is TRBV2, the J gene TRBJ2-6; D not certain. V lost 4 bases and J lost 2, with 6 bases in between. The CDR3 loop spans 14 amino acids. Germline CDR1 reads SNHLY; CDR2 reads FYNNEI. CDR3 sequence reads: CASSARAGANVLTF. CDR3 DNA sequence: TGTGCCAGCAGTGCCCGGGCTGGGGCCAACGTCCTGACTTTC.

This chain uses TRBV29-1 with TRBJ2-3; the D is unclear. The CDR3 runs 11 residues. The germline gives CDR1 SQVTM, CDR2 ANQGSEA. V was clipped by 8 bases and J by 4 bases, with 10 bases between them. DNA for the CDR3: TGCAGCCCCCGGGCGGCAGATACGCAGTATTTT. Its translation: CSPRAADTQYF.

This clonotype turned up a few times. The genes are TRBV12-5 and TRBJ2-6; TRBD1 matches at 7 bases. This CDR3 has 19 amino acids. Trimming at V came to 5 bases and at J to 0 bases, leaving 13 bases not matched to a gene. The V gene's germline CDR1 is LGHNT and CDR2 FRNRAP. CDR3 residues: CASGLTPGQKSSGANVLTF. The CDR3 DNA sequence: TGTGCTAGTGGTCTTACCCCGGGACAGAAAAGCTCTGGGGCCAACGTCCTGACTTTC.

The gene calls are TRBV28 and TRBJ1-2; a possible D gene is TRBD1 (6 bases). The CDR3 totals 12 residues. Per the germline V gene, CDR1 is MDHEN and CDR2 is SYDVKM. Trimming took off 8 bases at V and 8 bases at J, with 15 bases between the two ends. In nucleotides, the CDR3 is TGTGCCAGCCAGAGGGGGATCGGGGGCTACACCTTC. The encoded protein is CASQRGIGGYTF.

The chain links TRBV7-8 to TRBJ2-1; the match to TRBD2 covers 10 bases. Germline trimming cut 5 bases from V and 2 bases from J; bases unmatched to any gene: 6. CDR3 length: 16 amino acids. Per the germline V gene, CDR1 is SGHVS and CDR2 is FQNEAQ. This chain's CDR3 is CASSRAGTSAYNEQFF. CDR3 nucleotide sequence: TGTGCCAGCAGCAGAGCCGGGACTAGCGCCTACAATGAGCAGTTCTTC.

The chain combines TRBV20-1 with TRBJ2-5; D ambiguous. The J call is in doubt because the DNA end fits TRBJ2-7 better. This CDR3 region has 12 residues. The germline V gene has CDR1 DFQATT and CDR2 SNEGSKA (reference sequence). As DNA, the CDR3 is TGCAGTGTAACTCGAAGCCTATACGAGCAGTACTTC. Its translation: CSVTRSLYEQYF.